This TCR beta chain was sequenced during a study of T cells in Graves' hyperthyroidism and ophthalmopathy (dated by TCRdb to between 2018 and 2020). About the study as a whole: Peripheral blood samples were taken at the time of initial diagnosis, prior to any treatment. To identify TCR V-J signatures that set the groups apart, the researchers used a discovery cohort of about a hundred patients, made up of 40 to 45 with Graves' ophthalmopathy and 57 with stable Graves' hyperthyroidism. Prospective prediction of ophthalmopathy was tested in an independent validation cohort consisting of roughly 19 hyperthyroidism patients and some 17 patients who later progressed to ophthalmopathy. For training and testing, the roughly 93 patients in the discovery cohort were randomly divided in a 7:3 ratio. In addition, the study compared T-cell repertoires in thyroid tissue and in blood from several Graves' hyperthyroidism patients. Once sampling was done, hyperthyroidism patients were given methimazole at a starting dose of 30 mg daily, whereas ophthalmopathy patients were given high-dose intravenous methylprednisolone. TCR Vbeta CDR3 sequencing of 130 to 150 peripheral blood samples (roughly 41 ophthalmopathy, roughly 72 hyperthyroidism and some 17 progressor patients) is reported in the paper. Overall study results and their limits: Sample size was not statistically predetermined, and investigators were not blinded to group allocation. During validation, the model predicted progression to ophthalmopathy a median of around 7 months ahead of onset, with just under 71% sensitivity and 72% to 80% specificity. Blood samples also contained most of the expanded thyroid clonotypes (frequency above 0.001), which suggests that blood repertoires may reflect thyroid immune responses. A model built on a 13 V-J signature distinguished ophthalmopathy from stable hyperthyroidism, reaching around 87% sensitivity and about 81% specificity in cross-validation and 80%/75% in testing.

Taken from the germline V gene, the CDR1 and CDR2 loops are SGHAT and FQNNGV. Inclusive of the bounding cysteine and phenylalanine, the CDR3 is 14 residues long. Only the CDR3 DNA stays, 42 bases, in frame from base 1. V is shortened by 5 bases, J by 3 bases, and the region joining them spans 10 bases. Ophthalmopathy patients had moderately to severely active disease, with a Clinical Activity Score of 3 or more, a NOSPECS grade of 4 or more, and a disease duration of less than 3 months. Patients with uncontrolled infections, other autoimmune diseases, pregnancy or lactation were excluded. Diagnoses were established on the basis of clinical symptoms, serum thyroxine and TRAb, thyroid ultrasound, and orbital computed tomography. PBMCs were isolated from approximately 10 ml of fresh peripheral blood by Ficoll-Paque density gradient centrifugation. Trizol reagent was used to extract total RNA, and RNA quality was then checked on an Agilent 2100 Bioanalyzer.

Ten or more counts support this clonotype. It lacks a known antigen. The sample holds no much larger clone one base away, and base qualities are not on file. The TCR beta CDR3 regions were amplified from the RNA transcripts. A first-round RT-PCR of the TCR CDR3 used the HTBI primer set with the Qiagen OneStep RT-PCR kit. Libraries were constructed in a second round of multiplex PCR, after which size selection and purification were carried out. Libraries were sequenced paired-end with 100 bp reads on an Illumina HiSeq2000. On the authors' methods: SOAPnuke was used to process the raw data, with reads discarded if the reads contained adapters or uncalled bases, had a mean Phred below 15, or lacked an exact constant-primer or identifier match. High-quality paired reads were merged using COPE v1.2.5, and each unique nucleotide sequence was defined as a clonotype. MiTCR v1.1 was used to align clonotypes to the IMGT TRBV, TRBD and TRBJ reference segments. The analysis included only V-J combinations with a frequency above 0.0001, which together covered roughly 99% of the repertoires. A TCS score was defined as the ratio of F50 (clonal expansion) to E x V (chaos), with BLOSUM62-based TCRdist applied between CDR3 peptides within each V-J. Welch's t-statistics and random forest reduced 514 V-J features to 13, which were used in a naive Bayes classifier (R e1071). The public reads were quality trimmed at Q25 with fastp and then assembled into clones with MiXCR by TCRdb, keeping productive beta chains. CDR3 protein duplicates are merged, each entry listing the most common genes and DNA. These V and J calls rely on TCRdb rather than the paper's analysis. The sample records a few hundred thousand distinct CDR3 sequences, roughly a sixth of which are singletons. Roughly 3.3% of the sample belongs to the ten largest clones.

The chain uses TRBV11-2 and TRBJ2-2, with a weak D call of TRBD1 (5 bases match). Sequenced sample: blood. This TCR derives from a woman aged 40 to 55 with Graves' ophthalmopathy. The nucleotides are TGTGCCAGCAGCCAGGGTCTTGACACCGGGGAGCTGTTTTTT. Its protein is CASSQGLDTGELFF.